This passage covers 27 T cell receptor beta chains from one sample sequenced in a study of OX40 agonist ivuxolimab in advanced cancers. Sequencing was performed with immunoSEQ multiplex PCR; in TCRdb, only in-frame clones are kept and a portion is missing. This sample has 55,000 to 75,000 clones, with roughly 80% found just once. The source was CD4+ or CD8+ T cells sorted from blood, collected in a trial of the OX40 agonist ivuxolimab. The origin of the receptors is an adult with an advanced solid tumor such as melanoma, head and neck, liver or kidney cancer.

CDR3 sequence (DNA): TGTGCCAGCAGCGGCGGACAGGGTGTGTGGATTCGGAATGAAAAACTGTTTTTT. This codes for CASSGGQGVWIRNEKLFF. V is TRBV28 and J is TRBJ1-4; 8 bases align to TRBD1. The V gene's germline CDR1 is MDHEN and CDR2 SYDVKM. The CDR3 covers 18 residues. V dropped 6 bases and J dropped 5; count of bases not matched to a gene: 17.

The chain combines TRBV7-8 with TRBJ2-2, with no clear D. The CDR3 spans 11 residues. The germline V gene has CDR1 SGHVS and CDR2 FQNEAQ. V was cut by 5 bases and J by 9 bases, with 7 bases left in between. The CDR3 loop is CASSDRWELFF. CDR3 in DNA: TGTGCCAGCAGCGATCGGTGGGAGCTGTTTTTT.

The rearrangement links TRBV9 to TRBJ1-1; no reliable D call. Trimming removed 6 bases at V and 1 base at J, with 13 bases between. This CDR3 has 14 residues. The germline gives CDR1 SGDLS, CDR2 YYNGEE. The CDR3 loop reads CASTLTGSNTEAFF. The CDR3 DNA reads TGTGCCAGCACGTTAACGGGATCGAACACTGAAGCTTTCTTT.

J is TRBJ1-2 and V is TRBV19; TRBD1 matches at 8 bases. The V segment lost 4 bases and the J segment 1 base; nucleotides outside the gene matches: 5. The germline V gene encodes CDR1 LNHDA and CDR2 SQIVND (reference sequence). The CDR3 has 15 amino acids. CDR3 in DNA: TGTGCCAGTAGTACCCAGGACAGGGATAACTATGGCTACACCTTC. Its protein product is CASSTQDRDNYGYTF.

The J gene is TRBJ1-3, the V gene TRBV19; D is uncertain. Germline V gene data show CDR1 as LNHDA and CDR2 as SQIVND (reference sequence). Trimming pared 3 bases from V and 0 bases from J, leaving 12 bases between. The CDR3 loop spans 16 amino acids. CDR3 in DNA: TGTGCCAGTAGTATTGAAGGACGGCTCTCTGGAAACACCATATATTTT. Amino acids: CASSIEGRLSGNTIYF.

The V call is TRBV7-9, the J call TRBJ1-2; TRBD1 matches at 9 bases. V lost 1 base to trimming and J lost 5 bases; unmatched junction nucleotides: 2. The CDR3 has 14 amino acids. Germline V CDR1 and CDR2: SEHNR, FQNEAQ (reference sequence). CDR3 loop: CASSLVGTGYGYTF. CDR3 sequence (DNA): TGTGCCAGCAGCTTAGTTGGGACAGGGTATGGCTACACCTTC.

The chain recombines TRBV6-1 with TRBJ2-1; D uncertain. The CDR3 is 13 residues long. Germline V lookup: CDR1 MNHNS, CDR2 SASEGT. Trimming shortened V by 6 bases and J by 6 bases, and 12 bases separated the two germline ends. Here the CDR3 DNA reads TGTGCCAGCAGGTTTTTGGGCATCAATGAGCAGTTCTTC. This codes for CASRFLGINEQFF.

V and J are TRBV7-9 and TRBJ2-7; no definite D call. CDR1 and CDR2 from the germline V gene are SEHNR and FQNEAQ (reference sequence). V was pared by 5 bases and J by 7 bases, with 15 bases between. The CDR3 sequence is 13 residues long. The CDR3 loop reads CASSRLETGEQYF. The CDR3 nucleotides are TGTGCCAGCAGCCGCCTCGAGACTGGGGAGCAGTACTTC.

The J gene is TRBJ2-3, the V gene TRBV6-5; 11 positions match TRBD2. Germline V gene lookup returns CDR1 MNHEY and CDR2 SVGAGI. The J segment lost 5 bases and the V segment lost 5 bases, leaving 6 bases of the junction unmatched. The CDR3 totals 15 residues. The CDR3 DNA is TGTGCCAGCAGTCGTAGCGGGGGGGTGATAGATACGCAGTATTTT. Translated: CASSRSGGVIDTQYF.

This clone was counted between two and nine times. The rearrangement uses TRBV5-1 and TRBJ2-1, with TRBD2 matching over 7 bases. CDR1 is SGHRS, CDR2 YFSETQ, per germline. This CDR3 spans 15 amino acids. J lost 2 bases, V lost 4 bases, and 6 bases had no gene match. The CDR3 loop reads CASSPLAGAYNEQFF. DNA of the CDR3: TGCGCCAGCAGCCCTCTGGCGGGAGCCTACAATGAGCAGTTCTTC.

CDR3 protein: CASRDRASSPLHF. In DNA form, the CDR3 reads TGTGCCAGCAGGGACAGGGCTAGTTCACCCCTCCACTTT. The chain couples TRBV13 to TRBJ1-6; TRBD1 matches at 8 bases. The CDR3 length is 13 residues. Germline trimming cut 6 bases from V and 9 bases from J; bases unmatched to any gene: 4. The germline V gene has CDR1 PRHDT and CDR2 FYEKMQ (reference sequence).

This clone was seen once. This chain joins TRBV6-1 and TRBJ2-7; D unresolved. This CDR3 is built from 11 residues. From germline, CDR1 is MNHNS and CDR2 SASEGT. The CDR3 spells CASRDPYEQYV. Here the CDR3 DNA reads TGTGCCAGCCGTGATCCCTACGAGCAGTACGTC.

The chain carries TRBV7-9 and TRBJ1-2; D remains ambiguous. Germline V lookup: CDR1 SEHNR, CDR2 FQNEAQ (reference sequence). The CDR3 is made up of 11 amino acids. V lost 3 bases to trimming and J lost 6 bases, with 5 bases between them. DNA of the CDR3: TGTGCCAGCAGCTTCCGGGATGGCTACACCTTC. This sequence encodes CASSFRDGYTF.

The rearrangement uses TRBV28 and TRBJ2-7; 7 bases match TRBD1. V gave up 6 bases and J gave up 2 bases; unmatched junction bases: 7. The CDR3 is 14 amino acids. The V gene's germline CDR1 is MDHEN and CDR2 SYDVKM. In nucleotides, the CDR3 is TGTGCCAGCAGGGGACAGCCTTCCCCCTACGAGCAGTACTTC. This sequence encodes CASRGQPSPYEQYF.

This clone showed up just once. The chain is built from TRBV15 and TRBJ1-4; D ambiguous. The CDR3 spans 15 residues. Germline CDR1 reads LNHNV; CDR2 reads YYDKDF (reference sequence). Deletions cut 2 bases from V and 8 bases from J, with 15 bases between. Here the CDR3 reads CATSRRALEREKLFF. The CDR3 DNA follows: TGTGCCACCAGCAGAAGGGCCCTCGAACGGGAAAAACTGTTTTTT.

This clone was found once. J is TRBJ2-1 and V is TRBV29-1, with 7 bases identical to TRBD1. Germline-derived CDR1 and CDR2 are SQVTM and ANQGSEA. This CDR3 has 14 amino acids. J gave up 1 base and V 4 bases, and 4 bases lay outside the gene matches. CDR3 bases: TGCAGCGTTGGACAGGGTCCTTCCTACAATGAGCAGTTCTTC. Translated: CSVGQGPSYNEQFF.

V and J are TRBV18 and TRBJ1-2; D may be TRBD1 (6 bases). CDR1 is KGHSH and CDR2 is LQKENI in the germline V gene. Trimming cost V 6 bases and J 1 base, with 18 bases left between them. The CDR3 sequence is 16 residues long. CDR3 in DNA: TGTGCCAGCTCCCGGGAGGGGGATCGCAATAACTATGGCTACACCTTC. Protein: CASSREGDRNNYGYTF.

V is TRBV20-1 and J is TRBJ1-1; perhaps TRBD1 as D (5 bases). This CDR3 spans 10 amino acids. Per the germline V gene, CDR1 is DFQATT and CDR2 is SNEGSKA (reference sequence). Trimming shortened V by 4 bases and J by 5 bases, and 5 bases separated the two germline ends. The CDR3 region has the DNA TGCAGTGCTACAGGGACTGAAGCTTTCTTT. The encoded protein is CSATGTEAFF.

The chain couples TRBV14 to TRBJ1-5; D call uncertain. Germline CDR1 SGHDN, CDR2 FVKESK. V was pared by 0 bases and J by 1 base, with 1 base between. This CDR3 has 13 residues. The CDR3 region is CASSQDSNQPQHF. Written as DNA, the CDR3 is TGTGCCAGCAGCCAAGACAGCAATCAGCCCCAGCATTTT.

V gene TRBV28 combines with J gene TRBJ1-1; 10 nucleotides line up with TRBD1. The CDR3 extends over 15 amino acids. The V gene end was trimmed by 4 bases and the J gene end by 6 bases; junction bases not matched to a gene: 8. Germline V gene data show CDR1 as MDHEN and CDR2 as SYDVKM. CDR3 sequence (DNA): TGTGCCAGCAGTTCCTACCCGGGGACAGGGGCTGAAGCTTTCTTT. Protein sequence: CASSSYPGTGAEAFF.

The J gene is TRBJ2-3, the V gene TRBV2, with TRBD1 matching over 9 bases. Germline V CDR1 and CDR2: SNHLY, FYNNEI. The CDR3 length is 13 residues. With V trimmed by 7 bases and J by 3 bases, 2 bases remained unmatched. The CDR3 sequence: CASKDRGTDTQYF. As DNA, the CDR3 is TGTGCCAGCAAAGACAGGGGGACAGATACGCAGTATTTT.

This clone was recorded only once. V usage is TRBV5-4 and J usage is TRBJ1-1, with TRBD1 as a possible D gene (5 bases). V lost 10 bases to trimming and J lost 1 base, with 17 bases between them. The germline gives CDR1 SGHNT, CDR2 YYREEE (reference sequence). The CDR3 sequence is 14 residues long. CDR3: CASAWADRNTEAFF. CDR3 DNA: TGTGCCTCCGCATGGGCTGACAGGAACACTGAAGCTTTCTTT.

The genes are TRBV7-2 and TRBJ2-5, with D perhaps assigned TRBD1 or TRBD2 (6 bases each). V lost 1 base, J lost 5 bases, and 14 bases lay in between. Per germline, CDR1 SGHTA and CDR2 FQGNSA. This CDR3 has 15 residues. The CDR3 region has the DNA TGTGCCAGCAGCTTAGTGGGGGGTCAGGGGGAGACCCAGTACTTC. Its translation: CASSLVGGQGETQYF. The variable domain in full, completed from reference TRBV7-2 and TRBJ2-5, reads GAGVSQSPSNKVTEKGKDVELRCDPISGHTALYWYRQSLGQGLEFLIYFQGNSAPDKSGLPSDRFSAERTGGSVSTLTIQRTQQEDSAVYLCASSLVGGQGETQYFGPGTRLLVL.

In its sample, this clone was seen once. V is TRBV7-9 and J is TRBJ2-5, with a possible D match to TRBD1 (6 bases). The V and J ends lost 5 bases and 3 bases respectively, with 13 bases between them. The CDR3 loop spans 14 amino acids. Germline V lookup: CDR1 SEHNR, CDR2 FQNEAQ (reference sequence). CDR3 coding DNA: TGTGCCAGCAGCCCCGCGAACAGGGAAGAGACCCAGTACTTC. Translation gives CASSPANREETQYF.

The rearrangement joins TRBV10-2 to TRBJ2-5; no firm D call. In germline, CDR1 is WSHSY, CDR2 SAAADI. V was pared by 9 bases and J by 0 bases, with 14 bases between. CDR3 length: 14 residues. For the CDR3, the DNA is TGCGCCAGTCAAGGTTCGAATTACCAAGAGACCCAGTACTTC. Translating gives CASQGSNYQETQYF.

The chain employs TRBV28 and TRBJ2-3, with 8 nucleotides matching TRBD2. The CDR3 runs to 15 residues. CDR1 and CDR2 from the germline V gene are MDHEN and SYDVKM. J lost 7 bases, V lost 5 bases, and 11 bases had no gene match. The chain's CDR3 is CASSESGSARHTQYF. CDR3 nucleotide sequence: TGTGCCAGCAGTGAAAGCGGGAGCGCCCGGCATACGCAGTATTTT.

This clone has just one count. The chain links TRBV28 to TRBJ2-7; 8 bases are a match to TRBD2. Unmatched junction bases numbered 21, after V lost 6 bases and J lost 5 bases. This CDR3 comprises 18 residues. Germline CDR1 MDHEN, CDR2 SYDVKM. CDR3 nucleotides: TGTGCCAGCAGGCTCTGGGATAGATTCCAGCGGGAGCAACACGAGCAGTACTTC. Its protein is CASRLWDRFQREQHEQYF.